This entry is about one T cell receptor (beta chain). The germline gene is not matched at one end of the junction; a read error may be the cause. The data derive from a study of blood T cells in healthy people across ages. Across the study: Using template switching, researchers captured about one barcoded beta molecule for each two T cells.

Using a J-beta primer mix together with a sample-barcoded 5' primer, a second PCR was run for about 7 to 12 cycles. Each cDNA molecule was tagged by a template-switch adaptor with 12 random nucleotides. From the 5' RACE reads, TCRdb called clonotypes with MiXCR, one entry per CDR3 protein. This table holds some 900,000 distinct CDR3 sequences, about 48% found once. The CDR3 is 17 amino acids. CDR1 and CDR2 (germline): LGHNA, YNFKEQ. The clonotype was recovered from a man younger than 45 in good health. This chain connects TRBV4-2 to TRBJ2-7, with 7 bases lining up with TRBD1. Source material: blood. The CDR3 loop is CAGSQPSNGQDSYEQYF. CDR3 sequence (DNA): TGTGCCGGCAGCCAACCTAGTAACGGACAGGACTCCTACGAGCAGTACTTC.